This TCR beta chain was retrieved from a study of PD-1 blockade in classical Hodgkin lymphoma. Germline CDR1 ENHRY, CDR2 SYGVKD. V trimming: 8 bases; J trimming: 2 bases; junction bases outside the gene matches: 7. The CDR3 is 17 amino acids. The assay was immunoSEQ multiplex PCR, and TCRdb's table has in-frame clones only and misses some. The data show 6,800 or so clones, with 60% to 85% seen just once and 60% held by the top ten. Each of the patients experienced relapse following autologous stem cell transplantation, and their brentuximab vedotin exposure differed. Concerning this clone itself: Its antigen is as yet unknown.

Points from the study as a whole: Diversity in CD4+ TCRs, unlike that measured in CD8+ TCRs, had risen significantly by C4D1. Some patients started nivolumab under 1 year after ASCT, and they were excluded. For complete responders, baseline diversity was comparable to that of newly diagnosed patients.

The clonotype comes from a human donor with classical Hodgkin lymphoma. This chain links TRBV10-3 with TRBJ2-2; 14 positions agree with TRBD2. Sequences were derived from peripheral blood mononuclear cells (PBMCs), sampled at baseline. The CDR3, as DNA: TGTGCCATCGACTCCGGGACTAGCGGGGGAAACACCGGGGAGCTGTTTTTT. It codes for CAIDSGTSGGNTGELFF.